Given below is one T cell receptor (beta chain) in context. These data are taken from a study of CD8+CD57+ T cells in acquired aplastic anemia. Before being chosen for sequencing, patients had shown CD8+CD57+ cell expansion by flow cytometry. The template for TCR beta VDJ and CDR3 sequence profiling was genomic DNA. MiXCR was run by TCRdb on the reads, yielding one entry per CDR3 protein. Of under 250,000 distinct CDR3 sequences in the sample, 55% to 65% were seen once. The sequence derives from a human donor with aplastic anemia. The sample consisted of sorted CD4+, CD8+, or CD8+CD57+ T cells (not recorded which) from PBMCs.

CDR3 sequence reads: CSVGPDRFNYGYTF. CDR3 in DNA: TGCAGCGTGGGACCGGACAGGTTTAACTATGGCTACACCTTC. V and J are TRBV29-1 and TRBJ1-2; 7 bases agree with TRBD1. Trimming at V came to 6 bases and at J to 1 base, leaving 8 bases not matched to a gene. This CDR3 region has 14 residues. In germline, CDR1 is SQVTM, CDR2 ANQGSEA.